This TCR beta chain was documented in a study of regulatory T cells in long-lasting Graves disease. The study's findings and limits: With some 2,800 shared public clonotypes, persistent patients exceeded new patients, who shared 966. Samples came from peripheral blood alone, without thyroid tissue.

Both iRepertoire HTBI primers and Arm-PCR of CDR3 regions were used to build the TCR beta libraries. In TCRdb, the multiplex PCR reads were re-called with MiXCR into one record per CDR3 protein. The data contain 400,000 or so distinct CDR3 sequences, about 20% of them seen just once; the ten biggest clones take up approximately 28%. This clonotype has at least ten counts. What it recognizes is unknown. V lost 4 bases, J lost 0 bases, and 15 bases lay in between. CDR3 size: 16 residues. Germline-derived CDR1 and CDR2 are ENHRY and SYGVKD. Noted time point: persistent/refractory GD, antithyroid drugs over 5 years with positive TRAb. RNA from PBMCs was the source of the TCR library. Graves' disease was diagnosed by American Thyroid Association guidelines.

The source of this sequence is a female donor with Graves disease. The genes are TRBV10-3 and TRBJ1-2; D might be TRBD1 (6 bases). The source material was peripheral blood mononuclear cells (PBMCs), sampled when the disease was refractory, from a patient treated with antithyroid drugs. DNA of the CDR3: TGTGCCATCAGTGGGGGGGGACATCCCACTAACTATGGCTACACCTTC. Protein sequence: CAISGGGHPTNYGYTF.